This T cell receptor beta chain was sequenced in a study of cytomegalovirus exposure and HLA in healthy donors. General study findings and limits: Cytomegalovirus status, reportedly, was diagnosed with high specificity and sensitivity by the classifier.

On this clone itself: Its antigen is currently unknown.

PCR involved 60 Vbeta and 13 Jbeta primers. TCRdb's copy holds only in-frame clones and misses some; the assay was immunoSEQ multiplex PCR. The table shows some 200,000 clones, with approximately 11% occurring only once. Germline CDR1 reads SGHVS; CDR2 reads FNYEAQ. The CDR3 is 14 amino acids. V shed 2 bases and J shed 3 bases, with 10 bases lying between them. The receptor was isolated from a man aged 45 to 65 in good health and CMV-seropositive. The sample comprised PBMCs. This rearrangement joins TRBV7-6 to TRBJ2-5; a possible D gene is TRBD2 (6 bases). CDR3 in DNA: TGTGCCAGCAGCTTAAAACGGGGGAAAGAGACCCAGTACTTC. Protein product: CASSLKRGKETQYF.